Sequencing of this TCR beta chain was carried out in a study of neurological immune-mediated disorders. About the study: The 35 or so multiple sclerosis patients comprised around 30 relapsing-remitting and 3 secondary progressive cases.

Regarding time point: longitudinal time-point 2. TCRdb reprocessed the 5' RACE reads via MiXCR and lists one record per CDR3 protein. The table has 65,000 to 95,000 distinct CDR3 sequences, about 5.6% seen once; the top ten hold roughly 8.6%. V shed 1 base and J shed 6 bases, with 2 bases lying between them. Germline V gene sequence: CDR1 SGHRS, CDR2 YFSETQ. This CDR3 contains 11 residues. This clonotype has a count of ten or more. Its antigen is unknown. Broader study findings: The expanded clones of different subjects shared no CDR3 amino acid sequences (suggesting private repertoires in all groups).

This chain links TRBV5-1 with TRBJ2-1; unclear D gene. The origin of this receptor is a woman aged 60-70 years with multiple sclerosis. The sequenced sample was PBMCs. The CDR3 DNA sequence: TGCGCCAGCAGCTTGTTCAATGAGCAGTTCTTC. Its protein is CASSLFNEQFF.